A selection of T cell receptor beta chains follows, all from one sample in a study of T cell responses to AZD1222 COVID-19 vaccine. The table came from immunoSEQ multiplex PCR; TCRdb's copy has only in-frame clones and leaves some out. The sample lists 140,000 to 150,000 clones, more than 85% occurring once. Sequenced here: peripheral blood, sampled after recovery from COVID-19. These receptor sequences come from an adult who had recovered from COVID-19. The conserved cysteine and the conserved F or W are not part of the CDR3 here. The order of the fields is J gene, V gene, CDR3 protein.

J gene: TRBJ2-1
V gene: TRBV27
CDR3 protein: ASSLREMDNEQF

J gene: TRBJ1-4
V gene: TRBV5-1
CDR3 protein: ASSFRQGGNEKLF

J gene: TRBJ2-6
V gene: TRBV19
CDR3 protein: ASSIARRSGANVLT

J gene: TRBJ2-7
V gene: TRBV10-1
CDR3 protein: ASSVTGAGGEQY

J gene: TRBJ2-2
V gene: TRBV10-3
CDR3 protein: AISEGTGGDTGELF

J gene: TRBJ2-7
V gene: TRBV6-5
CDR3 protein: ASSYEETYEQY

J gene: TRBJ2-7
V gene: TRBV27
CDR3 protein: ASTSSAGGKYEQY

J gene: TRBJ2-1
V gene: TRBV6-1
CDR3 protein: ASSDGLAGDHYNEQF

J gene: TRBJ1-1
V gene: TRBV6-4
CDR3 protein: ASSESGGTEAF

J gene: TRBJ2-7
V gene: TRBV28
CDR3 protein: ASSWGGGRAGSSYEQY

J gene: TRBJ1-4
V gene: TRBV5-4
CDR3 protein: ASSRTGQEKLF

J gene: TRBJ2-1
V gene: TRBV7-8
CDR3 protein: ASSLARGEFYNEQF

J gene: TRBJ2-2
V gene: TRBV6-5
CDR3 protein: ASEDPSNPGELF

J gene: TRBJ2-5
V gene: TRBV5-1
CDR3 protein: ASSLARVSTEETQY

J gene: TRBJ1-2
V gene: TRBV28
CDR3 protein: ASSSATLHDYGYT

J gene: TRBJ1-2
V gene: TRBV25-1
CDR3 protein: ASRGQGIRNGYT

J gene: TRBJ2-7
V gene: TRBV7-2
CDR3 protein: ASSLASGPYEQY

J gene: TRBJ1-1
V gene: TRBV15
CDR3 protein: ATSRGGQNTEAF

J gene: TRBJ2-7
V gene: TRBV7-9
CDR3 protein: ASSPDRVPYEQY

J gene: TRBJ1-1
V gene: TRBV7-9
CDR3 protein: ASSLSTGLGNTEAF

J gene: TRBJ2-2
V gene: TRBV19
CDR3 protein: ASSISSGAALRTGELF

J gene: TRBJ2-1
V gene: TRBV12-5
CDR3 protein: ASGLVKRAAHHYNEQF

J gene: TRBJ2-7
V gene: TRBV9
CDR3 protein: ASSAPGQGTHEQY

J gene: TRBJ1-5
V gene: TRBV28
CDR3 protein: ASWQGDQPQH

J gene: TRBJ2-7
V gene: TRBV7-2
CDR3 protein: ASSLERAKGEQY

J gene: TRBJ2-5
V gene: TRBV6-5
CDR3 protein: ASNRGGETQY

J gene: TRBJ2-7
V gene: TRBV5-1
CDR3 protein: ASRSLYRGAKFYEQY

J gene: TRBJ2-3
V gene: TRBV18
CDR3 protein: ASSPGNMGSPTDTQY

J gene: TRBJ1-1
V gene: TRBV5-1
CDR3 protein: ASSLEQGARSTEAF

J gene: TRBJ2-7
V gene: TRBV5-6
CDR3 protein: ASIRTGRANEQY

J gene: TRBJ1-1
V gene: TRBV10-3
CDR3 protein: ATVGQGAGTEAF

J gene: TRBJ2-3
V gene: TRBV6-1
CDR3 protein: ASSVLADASTDTQY

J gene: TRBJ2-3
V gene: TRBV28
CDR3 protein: ASSLLAATFTDTQY

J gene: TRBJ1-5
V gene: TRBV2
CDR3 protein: ASREGGGRYSNQPQH

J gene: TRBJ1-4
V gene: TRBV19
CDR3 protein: AAGQGRTTNEKLF

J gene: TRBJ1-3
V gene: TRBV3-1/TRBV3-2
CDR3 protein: ASRQGLGATSGNTIY

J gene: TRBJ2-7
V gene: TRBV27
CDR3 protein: ASSPGSGTGGDEQY

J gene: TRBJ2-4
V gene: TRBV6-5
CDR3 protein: ASKDTENIQY

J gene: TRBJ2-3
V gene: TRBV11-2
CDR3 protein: ASSLTGASTDTQY

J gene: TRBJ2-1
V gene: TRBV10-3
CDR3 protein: AIAGNYNEQF

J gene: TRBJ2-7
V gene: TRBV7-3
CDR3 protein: ASSRTASSYEQY

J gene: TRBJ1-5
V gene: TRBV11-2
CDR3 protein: ASSGGTGGDQPQH

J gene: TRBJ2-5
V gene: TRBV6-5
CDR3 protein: ASSYSRETQY

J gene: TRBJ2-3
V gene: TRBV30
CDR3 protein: AWSRGGTSTDTQY

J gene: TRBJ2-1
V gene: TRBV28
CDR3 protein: ASMTSGRAHEQF

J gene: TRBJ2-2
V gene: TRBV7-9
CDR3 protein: ASSPRGGLNTGELF

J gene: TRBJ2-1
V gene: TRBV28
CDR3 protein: ASSFFEAIPTYNEQF

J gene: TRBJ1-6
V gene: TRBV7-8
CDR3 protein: ASSLAGNYNSPLH

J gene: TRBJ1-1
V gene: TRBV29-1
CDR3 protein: SVEEGAEAF

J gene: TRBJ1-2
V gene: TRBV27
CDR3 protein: ASSLDRGYGYT

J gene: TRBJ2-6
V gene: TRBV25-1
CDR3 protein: ASSAFRDRGGGANVLT

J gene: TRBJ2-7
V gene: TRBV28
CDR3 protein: ASSLMPTALDSLNHYEQY

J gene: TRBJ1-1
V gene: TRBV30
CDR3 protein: AWDRVVNTEAF